The TCR beta chain described here comes from a study of blood T cell repertoires in COVID-19. Sequenced by immunoSEQ multiplex PCR; TCRdb stores in-frame clones only, minus some. This table holds 90,000 to 120,000 clones, 80% found once. What was sequenced was peripheral blood. This clonotype was sampled from a man between 65 and 85 years old with acute or convalescent COVID-19.

CDR3 amino acids: CASSQRTGVGEQYF. The CDR3 nucleotides read TGTGCCAGCAGCCAACGGACAGGGGTGGGCGAGCAGTACTTC. The rearrangement links TRBV3-1 (or the pseudogene TRBV3-2) to TRBJ2-7; 9 bases map to TRBD1. The germline gives CDR1 LGHDT, CDR2 YNNKEL (reference sequence). J gave up 6 bases and V 2 bases, and 5 bases lay outside the gene matches. This CDR3 spans 14 amino acids.